Detailed here is one T cell receptor (beta chain). The target of this receptor is not known. No quality values exist for individual bases; no much larger clone is one base distant. The data are from a study of shared clonotypes between healthy human individuals (dated by TCRdb to about 2020). For the wider study: A couple of women and three men aged 18 to 49 years were included in the cohort. Blood TCR repertoires of several healthy adults were deeply sequenced to estimate repertoire size and the extent of clonotype sharing between individuals. For each donor, CD4 naive and CD4 memory were each given three plates, CD8 naive was given two plates, and CD8 memory was given one plate. Per donor, leukapheresis produced somewhere between about 0.94 and 8.9 billion PBMCs. Libraries were prepared and TCR repertoires were sequenced by different laboratories using diverse techniques, in order to increase sequencing depth and limit assay-specific biases. The investigation overall reported the following: Rarefaction of sorted-subset datasets indicated incomplete sequencing despite the large sequencing depth. When a few donors were compared, the shared fraction of clonotypes was around 5.1% for naive CD4, about 4% for naive CD8, 2% to 2.5% for memory CD4, and 0.4% for memory CD8. Sampling was limited to blood, and TCR repertoires in tissue likely differ from TCR repertoires in blood. Compared with non-shared clonotypes, clonotypes shared by all four sorted-subset donors had higher generation probabilities. Naive subsets generally had larger estimated clonotype richness than memory subsets did. Based on pairwise subsampling, the degree of clonotype sharing among donors was expected to be affected by sequencing depth. The genetic and exposure-history diversity represented was limited by the small number of donors.

The CDR3 contains 15 residues, cysteine and phenylalanine counted. Here the CDR3 DNA is all that survives: 45 bases in frame from base 1. Per the germline V gene, MNHEY is the CDR1 and SVGAGI is the CDR2. Between the V and J ends, shortened by 4 bases and 3 bases respectively, the junction contains 15 bases. Using the deep immunoSEQ assay, TCR CDR3 regions were amplified from genomic DNA by multiplex PCR. Extracted genomic DNA from each cell subset was distributed evenly across all wells of several immunoSEQ 96-well plates, and each plate was treated as a replicate. For sorted subsets, each replicate PCR was loaded with about 0.2 ug genomic DNA, equivalent to 30,000 or so T cell genomes. Purified libraries were measured with a Qubit 3.0 fluorometer, size-checked on a Bioanalyzer 2100, and measured again with the KAPA Library Quantification kit. Each immunoSEQ 96-well plate was sequenced on its own single-read 150-cycle Illumina NextSeq 550 flow cell. Under the source paper's analysis protocol: The immunoSEQ output contained only junctional sequences without quality scores, so filtering could not match that applied to full-length reads. To assign V/J genes and CDR3, sequences were annotated using PyIR, a Python wrapper for IgBLAST v1.9, with IMGT germline references. Reads with weak V/J assignments (E-value above 1e-6), missing CDR3, stop codons, out-of-frame junctions, or ambiguous translated residues were removed. V3J clonotypes were defined as sequences sharing the same inferred V gene, J gene, and CDR3 amino acid sequence. To compute the percentage overlap between repertoires, the number of shared unique clonotypes was divided by the size of the smaller repertoire. Repertoire richness was assessed with RTK rarefaction, the Chao1 estimator, and Recon v2.1 estimates of unobserved clonotypes. Generation probabilities were computed with OLGA for all TCRbeta clonotypes obtained by the gDNA method from several donors. Here the immuneACCESS table is served through TCRdb, limited to in-frame sequences with V and J called. Missing clones are a known gap in these copies; in checked studies unresolved V genes cover under half, and the rest lacks a known reason. For V, J and clone size, that table is used; D and trimming come from the DNA. The sample data list over a million clones, and more than 95% of these were observed just once. The top ten clones comprise about 1% of the sample.

The donors were healthy, HIV-negative adults who had no recently reported acute infections or vaccinations. All donors were Caucasian adults living in Nashville, Tennessee, USA. Magnetic negative selection was used to enrich CD4+ T cells, after which naive cells were positively selected on CD45RA and the negative fraction became the memory subset. After blood collection by leukapheresis, PBMCs were isolated using Ficoll-Histopaque density gradient centrifugation and then cryopreserved in the vapor phase of liquid nitrogen. Purity and quantity of every magnetically sorted T cell population were checked by analytical flow cytometry. Genomic DNA was isolated from every sorted fraction and measured by UV absorbance on a Nanodrop 2000c.

The specimen was naive CD4+ T cells sorted from blood. The meaning of the sample's cell subset or site label: CD45RA+ positively selected. The V and J segments used are TRBV6-5 and TRBJ2-5; no D gene is confidently identified. The clonotype originates from a young man in good health. The DNA sequence is given as TGTGCCAGCAGTTGGGGTGCTGGTTTAGAAGAGACCCAGTACTTC. It codes for CASSWGAGLEETQYF.